One and the same sample provided the 19 T cell receptor beta chains below, sequenced in a study of T cell clonotyping in hematopoietic cell transplantation (dated by TCRdb to the early 2020s). The time point label corresponds to: recipient sample about 28 days before transplant, after cytoreduction. Receptor libraries were prepared by the immunoSEQ multiplex PCR assay. The table was pulled from immuneACCESS by TCRdb, which kept in-frame rearrangements only. Such tables lose some clones; where checked, under half of the loss comes from unresolved V genes, and the rest has no known cause. The sample table lists about 3,300 clones, nearly 97% of them with a count of one. The top ten clones comprise approximately 1.5% of the sample. This specimen consisted of peripheral blood mononuclear cells, obtained before stem cell transplant. These receptors were taken from a woman in her forties or fifties with chronic myeloid leukemia. Some clones in this sample may be carry-over from other donors' samples.

The rearrangement joins TRBV28 to TRBJ2-7, with 8 bases matching TRBD1. V was clipped by 4 bases and J by 3 bases; unmatched bases: 8. The CDR3 loop spans 15 amino acids. CDR1 and CDR2 (germline): MDHEN, SYDVKM. The CDR3 region has the DNA TGTGCCAGCAGTTCCCCCCGGGACAGGTACTACGAGCAGTACTTC. Translating it yields CASSSPRDRYYEQYF.

CDR3 in DNA: TGTGCCAGCAGCTTGGAAACAGCTGTCACAGATACGCAGTATTTT. Translating it yields CASSLETAVTDTQYF. The chain is built from TRBV5-4 and TRBJ2-3; D unclear. Germline values: CDR1 SGHNT, CDR2 YYREEE (reference sequence). Trimming took 0 bases from V and 2 from J, leaving 10 bases between them. CDR3 length: 15 amino acids. The variable domain in full, completed from reference TRBV5-4 and TRBJ2-3, reads ETGVTQSPTHLIKTRGQQVTLRCSSQSGHNTVSWYQQALGQGPQFIFQYYREEENGRGNFPPRFSGLQFPNYSSELNVNALELDDSALYLCASSLETAVTDTQYFGPGTRLTVL.

This clone was seen only once. The V and J genes are TRBV19 and TRBJ2-3; D not certain. Germline V gene lookup returns CDR1 LNHDA and CDR2 SQIVND (reference sequence). This CDR3 is 13 amino acids long. The V and J ends lost 10 bases and 0 bases respectively, with 11 bases between them. The CDR3 here is CATGASSTDTQYF. The CDR3 coding sequence is TGTGCCACGGGCGCCTCTAGCACAGATACGCAGTATTTT.

V gene TRBV18 combines with J gene TRBJ1-3; TRBD1 matches 7 bases. CDR3 size: 16 residues. CDR1 and CDR2 (germline): KGHSH, LQKENI. Trimming at V came to 0 bases and at J to 0 bases, leaving 2 bases not matched to a gene. In DNA form, the CDR3 reads TGTGCCAGCTCACCACCGGGACAGTACTCTGGAAACACCATATATTTT. As protein: CASSPPGQYSGNTIYF.

The CDR3 nucleotides are TGTGCCAGCAGCAGACTAGCTGGTGAGCAGTACTTC. This codes for CASSRLAGEQYF. This chain uses TRBV27 with TRBJ2-7; 7 bases line up with TRBD2. There are 12 residues in the CDR3. The germline V gene has CDR1 MNHEY and CDR2 SMNVEV (reference sequence). The junction had 6 bases not matched to a gene; V was cut back by 6 bases and J by 7 bases.

The chain employs TRBV7-3 and TRBJ2-7, with D hard to call. The CDR3 has 13 residues. V was clipped by 5 bases and J by 5 bases, with 13 bases between them. Germline V CDR1 and CDR2: SGHTA, FQGTGA. CDR3 DNA: TGTGCCAGCAGCCCCGCACTCTCGGACGAGCAGTACTTC. It translates to CASSPALSDEQYF.

The chain combines TRBV7-8 with TRBJ2-3, with D hard to call. Trimming left V 5 bases short and J 1 base short, with 16 bases between. In germline, CDR1 is SGHVS, CDR2 FQNEAQ. The CDR3 consists of 16 residues. This chain's CDR3 is CASSAPRRMGTDTQYF. The CDR3 nucleotides read TGTGCCAGCAGCGCCCCCCGGCGCATGGGCACAGATACGCAGTATTTT. Using reference TRBV7-8 and TRBJ2-3 for the parts outside the CDR3, the full variable domain is GAGVSQSPRYKVAKRGQDVALRCDPISGHVSLFWYQQALGQGPEFLTYFQNEAQLDKSGLPSDRFFAERPEGSVSTLKIQRTQQEDSAVYLCASSAPRRMGTDTQYFGPGTRLTVL.

The chain is built from TRBV7-9 and TRBJ1-2, with 8 positions matching TRBD1. From germline, CDR1 is SEHNR and CDR2 FQNEAQ (reference sequence). V shed 5 bases, J shed 9 bases, and the junction held 8 bases outside the gene matches. There are 13 residues in the CDR3. The CDR3 sequence is CASSDKQGVRYTF. The CDR3 nucleotides are TGTGCCAGCAGCGACAAACAGGGGGTACGCTACACCTTC.

The chain employs TRBV5-1 and TRBJ2-7, with D possibly TRBD2 on 6 matching bases. The CDR3 contains 13 residues. In germline, CDR1 is SGHRS, CDR2 YFSETQ. V was clipped by 4 bases and J by 6 bases, with 14 bases between them. This chain's CDR3 is CASSPVGLSEQYF. In DNA, the CDR3 is TGCGCCAGCAGCCCGGTGGGACTTAGCGAGCAGTACTTC.

This clone has a single count. This sequence joins TRBV9 and TRBJ2-1; D unclear. Between the trimmed V and J ends, which lost 0 bases and 8 bases, there was a span of 9 bases. CDR3 length: 13 residues. CDR1 and CDR2 from the germline V gene are SGDLS and YYNGEE. The DNA for the CDR3 is TGTGCCAGCAGCGTAGCCCGGCAGGATGAGCAGTTCTTC. Translated: CASSVARQDEQFF.

The rearrangement joins TRBV4-2 to TRBJ2-7; TRBD2 aligns across 10 bases. The CDR3 contains 15 residues. V shed 2 bases, J shed 7 bases, and the junction held 8 bases outside the gene matches. Per the germline V gene, CDR1 is LGHNA and CDR2 is YNFKEQ. CDR3 sequence reads: CASSQLSGGAGEQYF. Written as DNA, the CDR3 is TGTGCCAGCAGCCAATTGAGCGGGGGGGCCGGGGAGCAGTACTTC.

The chain has TRBV11-2 and TRBJ2-6; D is undetermined. The germline gives CDR1 SGHAT, CDR2 FQNNGV. This CDR3 spans 12 amino acids. V was pared by 6 bases and J by 9 bases, with 9 bases between. Written as DNA, the CDR3 is TGTGCCAGCAGTGTGAACTACAACGTCCTGACTTTC. It encodes CASSVNYNVLTF.

The chain joins TRBV5-4 to TRBJ2-7; 10 bases agree with TRBD1. With 4 bases clipped from V and 4 bases from J, the junction kept 5 bases outside the gene matches. Germline values: CDR1 SGHNT, CDR2 YYREEE (reference sequence). This CDR3 spans 14 amino acids. The CDR3 sequence: CASSPGQGGYEQYF. CDR3 nucleotides: TGTGCCAGCAGCCCAGGACAGGGGGGATACGAGCAGTACTTC.

The chain links TRBV4-2 to TRBJ1-1; 7 bases align to TRBD1. Germline values: CDR1 LGHNA, CDR2 YNFKEQ. The CDR3 sequence is 15 residues long. V gave up 3 bases and J gave up 0 bases; unmatched junction bases: 4. DNA of the CDR3: TGTGCCAGCAGCCATGACAGGGTATTGAACACTGAAGCTTTCTTT. It codes for CASSHDRVLNTEAFF.

The chain has TRBV28 and TRBJ1-4, with D possibly matching TRBD1 (6 bases). The CDR3 consists of 17 residues. V shed 5 bases and J shed 0 bases, with 16 bases lying between them. Germline CDR1 is MDHEN and CDR2 is SYDVKM. The CDR3 loop reads CASSLSGHHATNEKLFF. For the CDR3, the DNA is TGTGCCAGCAGTCTTTCGGGACACCATGCAACTAATGAAAAACTGTTTTTT.

V and J are TRBV27 and TRBJ1-2; D is ambiguous. Germline values: CDR1 MNHEY, CDR2 SMNVEV (reference sequence). This CDR3 has 17 residues. The V and J ends lost 2 bases and 3 bases respectively, with 19 bases between them. The chain's CDR3 is CASSLGFRTGRDYGYTF. In DNA form, the CDR3 reads TGTGCCAGCAGTTTAGGATTTCGGACGGGGAGGGACTATGGCTACACCTTC.

The chain carries TRBV19 and TRBJ2-4, with D possibly TRBD1 on 5 matching bases. The V and J ends lost 5 bases and 1 base respectively, with 18 bases between them. The CDR3 is 17 residues long. The germline V gene has CDR1 LNHDA and CDR2 SQIVND (reference sequence). In DNA, the CDR3 is TGTGCCAGTAGTTTAGGGGCAGGGTATTGGGCCAAAAACATTCAGTACTTC. Its protein product is CASSLGAGYWAKNIQYF.

This rearrangement joins TRBV30 to TRBJ2-7; D tentatively fits TRBD1 or TRBD2 (5 bases each). Per the germline V gene, CDR1 is GTSNPN and CDR2 is SVGIG (reference sequence). V lost 5 bases and J 1 base, leaving 12 bases between the germline ends. This CDR3 has 13 residues. CDR3 sequence: CAWGTAGSYEQYF. CDR3 sequence (DNA): TGTGCCTGGGGGACGGCAGGTTCCTACGAGCAGTACTTC.

J is TRBJ1-2 and V is TRBV6-1, with a weak D call TRBD1 (5 bases). Germline V gene data show CDR1 as MNHNS and CDR2 as SASEGT. The CDR3 consists of 14 residues. Deletions cut 6 bases from V and 6 bases from J, with 17 bases between. The CDR3 DNA sequence: TGTGCCAGCAGCTATATGCGGGGCGGAAATGGCTACACCTTC. Its protein product is CASSYMRGGNGYTF.